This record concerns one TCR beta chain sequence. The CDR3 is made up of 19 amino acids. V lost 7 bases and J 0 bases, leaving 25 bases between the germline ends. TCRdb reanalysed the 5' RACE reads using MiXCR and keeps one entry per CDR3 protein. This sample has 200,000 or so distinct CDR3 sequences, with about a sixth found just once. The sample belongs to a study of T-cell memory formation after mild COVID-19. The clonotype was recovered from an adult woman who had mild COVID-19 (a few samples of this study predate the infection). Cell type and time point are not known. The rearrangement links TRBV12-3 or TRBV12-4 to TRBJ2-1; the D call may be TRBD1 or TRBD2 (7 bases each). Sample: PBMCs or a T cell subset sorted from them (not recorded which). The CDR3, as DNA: TGTGCCAGCACCATCCGGGGAGGGGGCGGGGACCCCTCCTACAATGAGCAGTTCTTC. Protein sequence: CASTIRGGGGDPSYNEQFF.